This paragraph reports one TCR beta chain. Its matching antigen is unknown. These data are taken from a study of shared clonotypes between healthy human individuals. Study-level findings and limits: Around 4.7% was the fraction of naive CD4 clonotypes found shared across a few donors. Generation probability values for non-shared clonotypes were lower than those for clonotypes shared by all four donors.

The naive CD8 fraction comprised CD45RO-negative cells positively selected for CCR7 and excluded terminally differentiated effector memory CD45RA+ cells. All of the donors resided in Nashville, Tennessee, and each was a Caucasian adult. Germline V lookup: CDR1 SGHDT, CDR2 YYEEEE. The CDR3 is made up of 13 amino acids. V was trimmed by 2 bases and J by 3 bases, leaving 8 bases between them. Several immunoSEQ 96-well plates shared each subset's DNA, each plate a replicate. Some clones are missing from TCRdb's copy, which holds only in-frame ones; the method was immunoSEQ multiplex PCR. The sample lists more than 2 million clones; around 96% were seen once.

The clonotype was recovered from a man aged 18 to 35 in good health. Sequencing was carried out using naive CD8+ T cells sorted from blood. The chain joins TRBV5-6 to TRBJ1-2; possible D gene TRBD1, 5 bases. CDR3 DNA sequence: TGTGCCAGCAGCTTTCTACAGGACTATGGCTACACCTTC. Residues: CASSFLQDYGYTF. The full variable domain, in which reference TRBV5-6 and TRBJ1-2 provide the parts outside the CDR3, is DAGVTQSPTHLIKTRGQQVTLRCSPKSGHDTVSWYQQALGQGPQFIFQYYEEEERQRGNFPDRFSGHQFPNYSSELNVNALLLGDSALYLCASSFLQDYGYTFGSGTRLTVV.